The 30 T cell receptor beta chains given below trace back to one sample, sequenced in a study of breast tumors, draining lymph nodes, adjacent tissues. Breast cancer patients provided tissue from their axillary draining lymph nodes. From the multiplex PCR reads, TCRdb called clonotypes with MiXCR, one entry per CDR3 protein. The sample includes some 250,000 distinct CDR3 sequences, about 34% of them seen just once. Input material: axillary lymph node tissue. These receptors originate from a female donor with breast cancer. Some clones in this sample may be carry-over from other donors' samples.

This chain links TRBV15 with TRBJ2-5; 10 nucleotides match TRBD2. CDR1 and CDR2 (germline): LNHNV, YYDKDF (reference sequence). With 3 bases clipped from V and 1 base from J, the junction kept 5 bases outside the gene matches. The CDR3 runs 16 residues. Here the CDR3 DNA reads TGTGCCACCAGCAGGGGGGTAGCGGGGGGCCAAGAGACCCAGTACTTC. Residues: CATSRGVAGGQETQYF.

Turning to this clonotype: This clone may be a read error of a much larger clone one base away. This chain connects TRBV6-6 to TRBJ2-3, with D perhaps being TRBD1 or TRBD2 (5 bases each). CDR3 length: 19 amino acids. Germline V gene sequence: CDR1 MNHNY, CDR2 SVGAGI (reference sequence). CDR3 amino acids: CTSSLGTPGLRSGTDTQYF. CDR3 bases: TGTACCAGCTCTCTTGGGACCCCGGGATTGAGGTCTGGCACAGATACGCAGTATTTT.

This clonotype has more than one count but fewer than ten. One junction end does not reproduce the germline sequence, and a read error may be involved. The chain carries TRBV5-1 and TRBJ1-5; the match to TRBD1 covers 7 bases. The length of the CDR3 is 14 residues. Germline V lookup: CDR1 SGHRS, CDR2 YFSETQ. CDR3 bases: TGCGCCAGCAGCCCGGGACAGAGCAATCACCCCCAGCATTTT. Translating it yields CASSPGQSNHPQHF.

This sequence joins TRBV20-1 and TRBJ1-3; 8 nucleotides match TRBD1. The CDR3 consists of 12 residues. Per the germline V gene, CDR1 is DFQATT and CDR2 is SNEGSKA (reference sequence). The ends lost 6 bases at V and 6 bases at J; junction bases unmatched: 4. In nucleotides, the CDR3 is TGCAGTGCCGGACAGGGTGTAAACACCATATATTTT. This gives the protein CSAGQGVNTIYF.

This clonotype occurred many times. For the CDR3, the DNA is TGTGCCAGCAGCTTATTGGGTGGCGGGCAGCAGTTCTTC. Residues: CASSLLGGGQQFF. The J gene is TRBJ2-1, the V gene TRBV7-3, with D tentatively TRBD2 (5 bases). V shed 2 bases and J shed 11 bases, with 13 bases lying between them. This CDR3 region has 13 residues. The V gene's germline CDR1 is SGHTA and CDR2 FQGTGA.

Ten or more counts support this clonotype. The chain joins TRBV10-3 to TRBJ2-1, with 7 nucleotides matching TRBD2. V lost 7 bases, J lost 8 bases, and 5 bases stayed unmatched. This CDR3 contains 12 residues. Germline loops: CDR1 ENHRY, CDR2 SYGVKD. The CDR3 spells CAIKAGVDEQFF. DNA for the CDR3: TGTGCCATCAAGGCGGGGGTGGATGAGCAGTTCTTC.

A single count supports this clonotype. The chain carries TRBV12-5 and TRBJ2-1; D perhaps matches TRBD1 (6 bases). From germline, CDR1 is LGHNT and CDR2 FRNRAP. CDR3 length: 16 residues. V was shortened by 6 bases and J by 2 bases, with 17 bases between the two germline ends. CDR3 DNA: TGTGCTAGTGGGAAATATCGGGACACTCCCTACAATGAGCAGTTCTTC. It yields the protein CASGKYRDTPYNEQFF.

The CDR3 is CAIKRDNPPVTGELFF. CDR3 bases: TGTGCCATCAAAAGGGACAATCCACCAGTCACCGGGGAGCTGTTTTTT. This sequence joins TRBV10-3 and TRBJ2-2; D may be TRBD1 (6 bases). V was cut by 7 bases and J by 4 bases, with 19 bases left in between. CDR1 is ENHRY and CDR2 is SYGVKD in the germline V gene. This CDR3 is built from 16 residues.

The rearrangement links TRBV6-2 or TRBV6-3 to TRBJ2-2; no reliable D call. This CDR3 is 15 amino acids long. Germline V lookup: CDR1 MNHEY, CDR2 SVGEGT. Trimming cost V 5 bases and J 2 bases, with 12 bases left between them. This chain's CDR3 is CASSESTINTGELFF. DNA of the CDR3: TGTGCCAGCAGTGAGTCTACGATCAACACCGGGGAGCTGTTTTTT.

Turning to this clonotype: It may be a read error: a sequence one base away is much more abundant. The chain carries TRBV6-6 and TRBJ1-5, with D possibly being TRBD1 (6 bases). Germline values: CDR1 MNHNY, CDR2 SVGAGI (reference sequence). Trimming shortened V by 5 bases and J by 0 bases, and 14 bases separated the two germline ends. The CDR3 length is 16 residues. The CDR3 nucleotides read TGTGCCAGCAGTCACCAGGGACAATATAGCAATCAGCCCCAGCATTTT. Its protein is CASSHQGQYSNQPQHF.

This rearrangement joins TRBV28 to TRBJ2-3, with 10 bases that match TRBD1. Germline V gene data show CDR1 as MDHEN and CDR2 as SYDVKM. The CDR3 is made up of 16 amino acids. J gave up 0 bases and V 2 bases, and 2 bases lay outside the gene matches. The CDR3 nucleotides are TGTGCCAGCAGTTTAACGGGACAGGGGAGCACAGATACGCAGTATTTT. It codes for CASSLTGQGSTDTQYF.

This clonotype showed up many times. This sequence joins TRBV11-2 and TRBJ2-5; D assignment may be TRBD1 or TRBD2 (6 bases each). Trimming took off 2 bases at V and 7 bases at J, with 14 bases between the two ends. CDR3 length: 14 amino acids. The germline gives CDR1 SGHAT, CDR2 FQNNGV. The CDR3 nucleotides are TGTGCCAGCAGCTTACGGAGGGACACAGGGACCCAGTACTTC. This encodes CASSLRRDTGTQYF.

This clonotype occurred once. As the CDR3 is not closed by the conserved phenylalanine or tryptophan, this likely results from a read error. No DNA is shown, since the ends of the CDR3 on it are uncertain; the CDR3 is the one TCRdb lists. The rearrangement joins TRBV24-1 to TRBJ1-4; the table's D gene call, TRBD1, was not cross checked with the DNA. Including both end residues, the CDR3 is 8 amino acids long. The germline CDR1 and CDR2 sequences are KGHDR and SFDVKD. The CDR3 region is CATSDTRD.

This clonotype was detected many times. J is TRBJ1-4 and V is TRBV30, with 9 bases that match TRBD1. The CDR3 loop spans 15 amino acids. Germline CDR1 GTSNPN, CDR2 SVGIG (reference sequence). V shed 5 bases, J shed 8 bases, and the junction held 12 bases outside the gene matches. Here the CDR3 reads CAWSTGTGMGEKLFF. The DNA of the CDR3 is TGTGCCTGGTCCACCGGGACAGGGATGGGAGAAAAACTGTTTTTT.

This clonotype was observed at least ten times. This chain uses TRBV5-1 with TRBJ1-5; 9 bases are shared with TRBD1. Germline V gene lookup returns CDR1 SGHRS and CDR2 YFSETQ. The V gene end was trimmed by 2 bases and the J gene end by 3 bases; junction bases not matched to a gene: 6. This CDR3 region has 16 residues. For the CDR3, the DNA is TGCGCCAGCAGCTTTAACAGGGACAGGGACAATCAGCCCCAGCATTTT. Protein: CASSFNRDRDNQPQHF.

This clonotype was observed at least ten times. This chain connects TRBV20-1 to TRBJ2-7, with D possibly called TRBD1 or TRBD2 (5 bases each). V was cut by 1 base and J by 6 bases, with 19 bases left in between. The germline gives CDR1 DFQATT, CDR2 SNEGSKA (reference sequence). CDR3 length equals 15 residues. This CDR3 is CSARGWGTFTFEQYF. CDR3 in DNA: TGCAGTGCTAGAGGATGGGGGACCTTCACCTTCGAGCAGTACTTC.

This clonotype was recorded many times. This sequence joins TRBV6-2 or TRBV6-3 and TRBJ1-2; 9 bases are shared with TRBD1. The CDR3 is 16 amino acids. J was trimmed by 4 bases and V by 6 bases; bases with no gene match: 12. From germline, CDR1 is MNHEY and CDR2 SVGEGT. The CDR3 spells CASRAYGTGTFYGYTF. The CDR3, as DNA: TGTGCCAGCAGGGCCTACGGGACAGGGACGTTCTATGGCTACACCTTC.

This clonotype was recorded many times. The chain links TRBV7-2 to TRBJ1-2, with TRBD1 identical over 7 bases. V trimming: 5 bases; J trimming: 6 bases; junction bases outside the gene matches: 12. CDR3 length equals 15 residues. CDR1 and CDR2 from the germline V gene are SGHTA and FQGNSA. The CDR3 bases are TGTGCCAGCAGCCCCAGACAGGGTGCCCAGGATGGCTACACCTTC. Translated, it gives CASSPRQGAQDGYTF.

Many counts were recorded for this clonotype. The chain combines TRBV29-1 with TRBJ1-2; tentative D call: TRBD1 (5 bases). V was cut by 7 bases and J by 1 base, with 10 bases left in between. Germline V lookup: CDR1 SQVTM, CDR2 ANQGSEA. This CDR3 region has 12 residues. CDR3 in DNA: TGCAGCGCCACGACAGATAACTATGGCTACACCTTC. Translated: CSATTDNYGYTF.

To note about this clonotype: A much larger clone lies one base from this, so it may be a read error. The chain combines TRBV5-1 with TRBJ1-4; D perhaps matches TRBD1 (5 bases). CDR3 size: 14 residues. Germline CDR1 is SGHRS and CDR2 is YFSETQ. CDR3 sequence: CASSRGSANEELFF. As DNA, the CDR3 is TGCGCCAGCAGCCGGGGGTCGGCTAATGAAGAACTGTTTTTT.

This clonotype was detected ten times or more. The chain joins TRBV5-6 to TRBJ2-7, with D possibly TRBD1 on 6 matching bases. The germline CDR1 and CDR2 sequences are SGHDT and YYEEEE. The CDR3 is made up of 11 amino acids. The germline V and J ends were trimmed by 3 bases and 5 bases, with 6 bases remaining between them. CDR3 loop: CASSYRDEQYF. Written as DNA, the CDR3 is TGTGCCAGCAGCTACAGGGACGAGCAGTACTTC.

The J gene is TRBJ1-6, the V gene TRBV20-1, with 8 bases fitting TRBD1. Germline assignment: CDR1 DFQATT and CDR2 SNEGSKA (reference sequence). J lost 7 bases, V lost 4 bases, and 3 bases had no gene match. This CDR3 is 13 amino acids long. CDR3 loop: CSATGQGNSPLHF. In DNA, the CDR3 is TGCAGTGCTACAGGACAGGGAAATTCACCCCTCCACTTT.

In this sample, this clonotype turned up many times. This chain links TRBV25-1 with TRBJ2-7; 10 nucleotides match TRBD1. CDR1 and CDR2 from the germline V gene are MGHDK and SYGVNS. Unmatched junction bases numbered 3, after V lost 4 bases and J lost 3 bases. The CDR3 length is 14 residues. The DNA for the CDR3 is TGTGCCAGCAGTGGGGGACAGGGGAACTACGAGCAGTACTTC. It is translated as CASSGGQGNYEQYF.

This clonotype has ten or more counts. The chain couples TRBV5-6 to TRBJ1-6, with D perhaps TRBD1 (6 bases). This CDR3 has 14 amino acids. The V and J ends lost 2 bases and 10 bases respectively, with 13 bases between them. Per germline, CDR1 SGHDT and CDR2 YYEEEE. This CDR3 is CASSLTGLYSPLHF. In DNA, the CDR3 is TGTGCCAGCAGCTTAACAGGGTTGTACTCACCCCTCCACTTT.

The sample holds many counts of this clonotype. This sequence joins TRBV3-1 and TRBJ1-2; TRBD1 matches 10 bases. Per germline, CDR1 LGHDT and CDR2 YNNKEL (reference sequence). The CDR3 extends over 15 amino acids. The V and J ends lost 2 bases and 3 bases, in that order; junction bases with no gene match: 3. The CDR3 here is CASSQTGTGDYGYTF. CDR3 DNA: TGTGCCAGCAGCCAAACCGGGACAGGGGACTATGGCTACACCTTC.

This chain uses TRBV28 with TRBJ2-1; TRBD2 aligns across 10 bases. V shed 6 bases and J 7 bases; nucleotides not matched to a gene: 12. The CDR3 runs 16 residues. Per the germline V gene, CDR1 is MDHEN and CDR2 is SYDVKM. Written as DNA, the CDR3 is TGTGCCAGCAGACGGCGGGGACTAGCGCGGATTAATGAGCAGTTCTTC. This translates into CASRRRGLARINEQFF.

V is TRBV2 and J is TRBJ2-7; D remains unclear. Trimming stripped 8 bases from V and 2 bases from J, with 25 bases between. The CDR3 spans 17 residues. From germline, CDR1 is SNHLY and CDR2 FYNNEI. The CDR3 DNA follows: TGTGCCAGCTACAGTGCTAGAGATTGGGAAAGAACCTACGAGCAGTACTTC. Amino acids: CASYSARDWERTYEQYF.

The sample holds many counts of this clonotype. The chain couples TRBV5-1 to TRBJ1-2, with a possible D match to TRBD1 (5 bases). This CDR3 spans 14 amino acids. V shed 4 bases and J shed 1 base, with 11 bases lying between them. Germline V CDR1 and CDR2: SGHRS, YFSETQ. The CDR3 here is CASSPGANNYGYTF. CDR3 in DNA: TGCGCCAGCAGCCCCGGGGCTAATAACTATGGCTACACCTTC.

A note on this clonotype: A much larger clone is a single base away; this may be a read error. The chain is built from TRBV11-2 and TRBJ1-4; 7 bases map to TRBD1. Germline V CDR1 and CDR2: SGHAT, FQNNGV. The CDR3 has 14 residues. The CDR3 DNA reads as TGTGCCAGCAGCTTGGGACAGCATAATGAAAAACTGCTTTTT. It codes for CASSLGQHNEKLLF.

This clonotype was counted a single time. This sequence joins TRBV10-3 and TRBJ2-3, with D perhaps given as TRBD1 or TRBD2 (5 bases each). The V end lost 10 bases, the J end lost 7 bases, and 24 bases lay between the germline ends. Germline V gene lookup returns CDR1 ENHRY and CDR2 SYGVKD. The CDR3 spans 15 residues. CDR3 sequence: CASTLLGDNTNTQYF. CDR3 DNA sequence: TGTGCCAGCACTTTACTAGGGGATAATACGAATACGCAGTATTTT.